The rows below give T cell receptor beta chains drawn from one sample of a study of blood T cells in healthy people across ages. TCRdb re-analysed the 5' RACE reads in MiXCR, keeping a single row per CDR3 protein. Found here are fewer than 900,000 distinct CDR3 sequences, roughly two fifths of them singletons; the top ten hold around a fifth. Material: blood. The receptors come from a woman aged 60 to 75 in good health. Both conserved end residues are part of each CDR3. D genes are given only for firm matches. Only part of the rows carry a size: once, few, many, or a class if the clone is expanded.

V gene: TRBV12-3/TRBV12-4; D gene: NA; J gene: TRBJ1-2; clone size: NA; CDR3 DNA: TGTGCCAGCAGTTTATCGGAGGGTAATGGCTACACCTTC; CDR3 protein: CASSLSEGNGYTF
V gene: TRBV7-2; D gene: NA; J gene: TRBJ2-1; clone size: NA; CDR3 DNA: TGTGTCAGCAGCTCAGCTCGGCGGGCGAACAATGAGCAGTTCTTC; CDR3 protein: CVSSSARRANNEQFF
V gene: TRBV29-1; D gene: TRBD2; J gene: TRBJ2-1; clone size: few; CDR3 DNA: TGCAGCGTTGTTACTAGCGGAGTTTACAATGAGCAGTTCTTC; CDR3 protein: CSVVTSGVYNEQFF
V gene: TRBV6-6; D gene: NA; J gene: TRBJ1-6; clone size: NA; CDR3 DNA: TGTGCCAGCAGTCGGGGGGGAAATAATTCACCCCTCCACTTT; CDR3 protein: CASSRGGNNSPLHF
V gene: TRBV28; D gene: NA; J gene: TRBJ2-7; clone size: NA; CDR3 DNA: TGTGCCAGCACCGGTCCCGGGACGACGGGCTCCTACGAGCAGTACTTC; CDR3 protein: CASTGPGTTGSYEQYF
V gene: TRBV20-1; D gene: TRBD2; J gene: TRBJ2-5; clone size: once; CDR3 DNA: TGCAGTGCCCCGGGACTAGCGGTTTATGAGCAGTACTTC; CDR3 protein: CSAPGLAVYEQYF
V gene: TRBV6-6; D gene: TRBD1; J gene: TRBJ1-5; clone size: NA; CDR3 DNA: TGTGCCAGCAGGACCCTTTACAGGGGAAGAAGCAATCAGCCCCAGCATTTT; CDR3 protein: CASRTLYRGRSNQPQHF
V gene: TRBV12-3/TRBV12-4; D gene: TRBD1; J gene: TRBJ1-2; clone size: NA; CDR3 DNA: TGTGCCAGCAGGCCGGGACAGGGTTGGGAAGGCTACACCTTC; CDR3 protein: CASRPGQGWEGYTF
V gene: TRBV20-1; D gene: TRBD2; J gene: TRBJ2-3; clone size: NA; CDR3 DNA: TGCAGTGCCAGAGCGGGGGTAACAGATACGCAGTATTTT; CDR3 protein: CSARAGVTDTQYF
V gene: TRBV30; D gene: NA; J gene: TRBJ2-7; clone size: few; CDR3 DNA: TGTGCCTGCATTAAGACTTTCGGCTCCTACGAGCAGTACTTC; CDR3 protein: CACIKTFGSYEQYF
V gene: TRBV12-3/TRBV12-4; D gene: NA; J gene: TRBJ2-6; clone size: many; CDR3 DNA: TGTGCCAGCAGTGAGGGACACAGCTCTGGGGCCAACGTCCTGACTTTC; CDR3 protein: CASSEGHSSGANVLTF
V gene: TRBV10-2; D gene: TRBD2; J gene: TRBJ2-7; clone size: few; CDR3 DNA: TGCGCCAGCAGTGAGTCAACTAGCGGGGCCTTATACGAGCAGTACTTC; CDR3 protein: CASSESTSGALYEQYF
V gene: TRBV20-1; D gene: TRBD2; J gene: TRBJ2-7; clone size: NA; CDR3 DNA: TGCAGTGCTTGGGATGGAGTTAGCGGGATATACGAGCAGTACTTC; CDR3 protein: CSAWDGVSGIYEQYF
V gene: TRBV7-8; D gene: NA; J gene: TRBJ1-2; clone size: few; CDR3 DNA: TGTGCCAGCAGCTTAGCAACGGGACGGCGAAGCTATGGCTACACCTTC; CDR3 protein: CASSLATGRRSYGYTF
V gene: TRBV11-2; D gene: NA; J gene: TRBJ2-2; clone size: NA; CDR3 DNA: TGTGCCAGCAGCTTGGGGGGCCGATTCCCCGGGGAGCTGTTTTTT; CDR3 protein: CASSLGGRFPGELFF
V gene: TRBV5-1; D gene: NA; J gene: TRBJ2-2; clone size: NA; CDR3 DNA: TGCGCCAGCAGCTTGGAAGCAGGAATCACCGGGGAGCTGTTTTTT; CDR3 protein: CASSLEAGITGELFF
V gene: TRBV5-6; D gene: NA; J gene: TRBJ2-6; clone size: NA; CDR3 DNA: TGTGCCAGCAGCACGAGGGGGTCTGGGGCCAACGTCCTGACTTTC; CDR3 protein: CASSTRGSGANVLTF
V gene: TRBV6-2/TRBV6-3; D gene: TRBD2; J gene: TRBJ2-5; clone size: once; CDR3 DNA: TGTGCCAGCAGTTACGGACTAGCGGATGAAGGGACCCAGTACTTC; CDR3 protein: CASSYGLADEGTQYF
V gene: TRBV29-1; D gene: NA; J gene: TRBJ2-3; clone size: few; CDR3 DNA: TGCAGCGGGGGGGCAGGTTCCGGCTACTACACAGATACGCAGTATTTT; CDR3 protein: CSGGAGSGYYTDTQYF
V gene: TRBV20-1; D gene: NA; J gene: TRBJ1-1; clone size: few; CDR3 DNA: TGCAGTGCTAGCGCAGGGGTAGGAACTGAAGCTTTCTTT; CDR3 protein: CSASAGVGTEAFF
V gene: TRBV7-8; D gene: NA; J gene: TRBJ1-6; clone size: many; CDR3 DNA: TGTGCCAGCCGTCCGGACAACCATAATTCACCCCTCCACTTT; CDR3 protein: CASRPDNHNSPLHF
V gene: TRBV29-1; D gene: NA; J gene: TRBJ2-1; clone size: NA; CDR3 DNA: TGCAGCGTTGATATGGAGGCAAATGAGCAGTTCTTC; CDR3 protein: CSVDMEANEQFF
V gene: TRBV7-9; D gene: NA; J gene: TRBJ2-5; clone size: NA; CDR3 DNA: TGTGCCAGCAGCTTAGGATCCTACGAGCGGTACTTC; CDR3 protein: CASSLGSYERYF
V gene: TRBV29-1; D gene: NA; J gene: TRBJ2-7; clone size: many; CDR3 DNA: TGCAGCGTGGGCCAAGGGGCCGTTTCCTACGAGCAGTACTTC; CDR3 protein: CSVGQGAVSYEQYF
V gene: TRBV9; D gene: TRBD1; J gene: TRBJ1-1; clone size: NA; CDR3 DNA: TGTGCCAGCAGCCCTCAGACAGGGTCCATTGAAGCTTTCTTT; CDR3 protein: CASSPQTGSIEAFF
V gene: TRBV4-2; D gene: TRBD1; J gene: TRBJ1-6; clone size: few; CDR3 DNA: TGTGCCAGCAGCCAAGAACCGGGGACAGGGGGGACCTATAATTCACCCCTCCACTTT; CDR3 protein: CASSQEPGTGGTYNSPLHF
V gene: TRBV7-8; D gene: NA; J gene: TRBJ1-2; clone size: NA; CDR3 DNA: TGTGCCAGCAGCTTAGCCCTGATCGGTAACTATGGCTACACCTTC; CDR3 protein: CASSLALIGNYGYTF
V gene: TRBV24-1; D gene: TRBD1; J gene: TRBJ2-1; clone size: NA; CDR3 DNA: TGTGCCACCAGTGAAACTACAGGGGTCCCCTCCTACAATGAGCAGTTCTTC; CDR3 protein: CATSETTGVPSYNEQFF
V gene: TRBV6-6; D gene: TRBD2; J gene: TRBJ2-7; clone size: NA; CDR3 DNA: TGTGCCGGCATCCCTAGCGGGAGGGCCTACGAGCAGAACTTC; CDR3 protein: CAGIPSGRAYEQNF
V gene: TRBV29-1; D gene: TRBD1; J gene: TRBJ2-5; clone size: many; CDR3 DNA: TGCAGCGTTACGGGACAGGGAATGGAGACCCAGTACTTC; CDR3 protein: CSVTGQGMETQYF
V gene: TRBV7-2; D gene: NA; J gene: TRBJ2-3; clone size: NA; CDR3 DNA: TGTGCCAGCAGCTTACAGCGGACGGCCACAGATACGCAGTATTTT; CDR3 protein: CASSLQRTATDTQYF
V gene: TRBV28; D gene: NA; J gene: TRBJ2-2; clone size: NA; CDR3 DNA: TGTGCCAGCAGTTTAGGAAGAAGAGTCACCGGGGAGCTGTTTTTT; CDR3 protein: CASSLGRRVTGELFF
V gene: TRBV7-2; D gene: NA; J gene: TRBJ2-4; clone size: NA; CDR3 DNA: TGCGCCAGCAGCACCCACAAGAACATTCAGTACTTC; CDR3 protein: CASSTHKNIQYF
V gene: TRBV12-3/TRBV12-4; D gene: TRBD1; J gene: TRBJ2-2; clone size: few; CDR3 DNA: TGTGCCAGCAGTAACAGGCCCGGGACAGGGGGAACCGGGGAGCTGTTTTTT; CDR3 protein: CASSNRPGTGGTGELFF
V gene: TRBV9; D gene: TRBD1; J gene: TRBJ1-6; clone size: many; CDR3 DNA: TGTGCCAGCAGCGTCGGGACAGCCAGTTCACCCCTCCACTTT; CDR3 protein: CASSVGTASSPLHF
V gene: TRBV6-2/TRBV6-3; D gene: NA; J gene: TRBJ2-7; clone size: few; CDR3 DNA: TGTGCCAGTGGTACCATGGGGACCTACGAGCAGTACTTC; CDR3 protein: CASGTMGTYEQYF
V gene: TRBV7-9; D gene: NA; J gene: TRBJ2-7; clone size: NA; CDR3 DNA: TGTGCCAGCAGCTTAAACTCGGCGGGGTTCTACGGGCAGTACTTC; CDR3 protein: CASSLNSAGFYGQYF
V gene: TRBV29-1; D gene: NA; J gene: TRBJ2-7; clone size: few; CDR3 DNA: TGCAGCGTAGGCGTAGGGGGGAATCAGTACGAGCAGTACTTC; CDR3 protein: CSVGVGGNQYEQYF
V gene: TRBV2; D gene: NA; J gene: TRBJ1-5; clone size: NA; CDR3 DNA: TGTGCCAGCAGTGTGGGGGCGAATAGCAATCAGCCCCAGCATTTT; CDR3 protein: CASSVGANSNQPQHF
V gene: TRBV5-1; D gene: NA; J gene: TRBJ2-1; clone size: NA; CDR3 DNA: TGCGCCAGCAGCCAGGGTTCGGAGCACAATGAGCAGTTCTTC; CDR3 protein: CASSQGSEHNEQFF
V gene: TRBV6-1; D gene: NA; J gene: TRBJ2-4; clone size: NA; CDR3 DNA: TGTGCCAGCAGCGCCCAGTCGGGTTCCAAAAACATTCAGTACTTC; CDR3 protein: CASSAQSGSKNIQYF
V gene: TRBV9; D gene: NA; J gene: TRBJ2-7; clone size: NA; CDR3 DNA: TGTGCCAGCAGCGTAGAGGACTACTACGAGCAGTACTTC; CDR3 protein: CASSVEDYYEQYF
V gene: TRBV20-1; D gene: NA; J gene: TRBJ2-5; clone size: NA; CDR3 DNA: TGCAGTGCGCAGGGGGGATGGGGCTCCCAAGAGACCCAGTACTTC; CDR3 protein: CSAQGGWGSQETQYF
V gene: TRBV9; D gene: TRBD2; J gene: TRBJ2-7; clone size: NA; CDR3 DNA: TGTGCCAGCAGCGAAGGGGCAGCGGGGGGGCCCTACGAGCAGTACTTC; CDR3 protein: CASSEGAAGGPYEQYF
V gene: TRBV27; D gene: TRBD2; J gene: TRBJ2-5; clone size: NA; CDR3 DNA: TGTGCCAGCAGCGTCCGGGGGGACCGGGAGACCCAGTACTTC; CDR3 protein: CASSVRGDRETQYF
V gene: TRBV4-2; D gene: TRBD1; J gene: TRBJ2-1; clone size: many; CDR3 DNA: TGTGCCAGCAGCCAGGCCGGGACAGACTACAATGAGCAGTTCTTC; CDR3 protein: CASSQAGTDYNEQFF
V gene: TRBV11-2; D gene: NA; J gene: TRBJ1-1; clone size: few; CDR3 DNA: TGTGCCAGCAGCTTAGTAGTGACCAGCGGACCGGCTGAAGCTTTCTTT; CDR3 protein: CASSLVVTSGPAEAFF
V gene: TRBV14; D gene: TRBD2; J gene: TRBJ2-1; clone size: few; CDR3 DNA: TGTGCCAGCAGCCGAACACCGGGACTAGTTGAGCAGTTCTTC; CDR3 protein: CASSRTPGLVEQFF